These T cell receptor beta chains were read from a single sample in a study of CXCR3-negative and CXCR3-positive naive CD8 T cells. TCRdb processed the 5' RACE reads again and assigns one entry to each CDR3 protein, with no DNA. The sample data list around 63,000 distinct CDR3 sequences. Sequencing was performed on naive CXCR3+ CD8+ T cells from blood. These receptor sequences come from a human donor in good health. Some clones in this sample may be carry-over from other donors' samples. Both conserved end residues are part of each CDR3. Fields, in order: V gene, clone size, J gene, CDR3 protein. Clone size is shown for a subset of rows, as once, few, many or a class of expanded clone.

TRBV6-5	.	TRBJ1-2	CASSYGDSYGYTF
TRBV29-1	.	TRBJ1-2	CSVEIGPPGYGYTF
TRBV29-1	.	TRBJ2-2	CSVYSADTGELFF
TRBV15	.	TRBJ2-3	CATRDPPGNTQYF
TRBV29-1	.	TRBJ2-3	CSAWDGSSTDTQYF
TRBV29-1	.	TRBJ1-1	CSVDQNTEAFF
TRBV20-1	.	TRBJ2-1	CSASRGAEAYNEQFF
TRBV20-1	.	TRBJ1-6	CSMDRVESPLHF
TRBV7-9	.	TRBJ2-7	CASSRDTSYEQYF
TRBV20-1	.	TRBJ2-7	CSATWELQPYEQYF
TRBV7-6	.	TRBJ2-1	CASSEPGLGNEQFF
TRBV28	.	TRBJ2-7	CASSFIADSSYEQYF
TRBV6-5	.	TRBJ2-3	CASSAPNTDTQYF
TRBV28	.	TRBJ2-1	CASSLVAGGHEFF
TRBV27	.	TRBJ2-7	CASSWDSTYEQYF
TRBV29-1	medium-sized	TRBJ2-7	CSVEDRAYEQYF
TRBV10-3	.	TRBJ2-5	CAISEGGAIQETQYF
TRBV19	.	TRBJ2-7	CASSISEDSCEQYF
TRBV5-1	.	TRBJ2-5	CASSPDQRRETQYF
TRBV6-2/TRBV6-3	.	TRBJ2-3	CASSYSGEETDTQYF
TRBV27	.	TRBJ1-5	CASSLSPGVYSNQPQHF
TRBV19	.	TRBJ2-5	CASSIAPTLRETQYF
TRBV12-3/TRBV12-4	.	TRBJ1-6	CASSTSGTGNSPLHF
TRBV29-1	.	TRBJ2-7	CSIWLNRGSSSYEQYF
TRBV29-1	.	TRBJ2-7	CSVAGDSPRVYEQYF
TRBV28	.	TRBJ2-7	CASSQDLGGYEQYF
TRBV29-1	.	TRBJ2-1	CSAGRDRLHNEQFF
TRBV4-2	.	TRBJ2-7	CASSQASGVSYEQYF
TRBV27	.	TRBJ1-2	CASSLSIQGANYGYTF
TRBV29-1	.	TRBJ2-1	CSVVVTDYNEQFF
TRBV5-1	.	TRBJ1-1	CASSLDRDTEAFF
TRBV29-1	.	TRBJ1-1	CSVEYRGVNTEAFF
TRBV12-3/TRBV12-4	.	TRBJ1-2	CASSPGTFYGYTF
TRBV6-2/TRBV6-3	.	TRBJ1-2	CASSYSSSTGWVNYGYTF
TRBV12-3/TRBV12-4	.	TRBJ2-7	CASSPYGTEAYEQYF
TRBV9	.	TRBJ2-1	CASSVEGTSEDEQFF
TRBV7-6	.	TRBJ2-3	CASSDLTSSTDTQYF
TRBV30	.	TRBJ2-7	CAWSGQGFDEQYF
TRBV28	.	TRBJ2-1	CASSTDREADEQFF
TRBV7-3	.	TRBJ2-3	CASSSGLAGPTDTQYF